This T cell receptor beta chain was obtained from a study of early T cells in non-severe SARS-CoV-2 infection. Study-wide context: Bulk RNA taken from unsorted whole blood was sequenced, leaving chains unpaired.

Individual cDNA molecules received unique molecular identifiers during library preparation. TCRdb re-derived calls from the 5' RACE reads in MiXCR, one entry per CDR3 protein. The data contain tens of thousands of distinct CDR3 sequences, 8% to 13% of them seen just once; the ten biggest clones take up around 8%. Study-wide results and limits: VDJdb matching skewed toward anti-spike CD8 responses, missing private and CD4 specificities.

This clonotype was observed a few times. Its cognate antigen is unknown. Sequenced here: whole blood, sampled at baseline. The receptor was derived from an adult who was a healthcare worker with PCR-confirmed SARS-CoV-2 infection or an uninfected control (not recorded which).

The CDR3 nucleotides read TGCGCCAGCAGCTTGGCCTCGTTGGGGTATGGTGAGCAGTTCTTC. This sequence encodes CASSLASLGYGEQFF. The chain is built from TRBV5-1 and TRBJ2-1, with no clear D. CDR1 and CDR2 (germline): SGHRS, YFSETQ. V dropped 0 bases and J dropped 9 bases, with 16 bases sitting between them. The CDR3 sequence is 15 residues long.